One T cell receptor beta chain is described in this entry. PBMCs numbering 2 million and stored at -80 C yielded the unsorted libraries. MiXCR, applied by TCRdb to the 5' RACE reads, yields one record per CDR3 protein. The table shows some 38,000 distinct CDR3 sequences, with approximately 14% occurring only once. This entry comes from a study of neurological immune-mediated disorders. In germline, CDR1 is MGHRA, CDR2 YSYEKL. V lost 0 bases, J lost 5 bases, and 16 bases lay in between. The CDR3 spans 16 residues. The sample taken for sequencing was PBMCs. V is TRBV4-1 and J is TRBJ1-1; D unresolved. This receptor was obtained from a woman aged 50 to 60 with HTLV-1-associated myelopathy (HAM/TSP). Here the CDR3 DNA reads TGCGCCAGCAGCCAAGATTCGGAGGGTCTTGTGACTGAAGCTTTCTTT. Translation: CASSQDSEGLVTEAFF.